This TCR beta chain was recovered during a study of PD-1 blockade in classical Hodgkin lymphoma. For this clone: Its matching antigen is unknown.

Notes on the study in general: It was CD4+ TCR diversity, not CD8+, that rose significantly by C4D1.

Each of the patients experienced relapse following autologous stem cell transplantation, and their brentuximab vedotin exposure differed. V was trimmed by 6 bases and J by 6 bases, leaving 14 bases between them. Germline V lookup: CDR1 MNHNS, CDR2 SASEGT. The CDR3 is 13 residues long. TCRdb's copy holds only in-frame clones and misses some; the assay was immunoSEQ multiplex PCR. The sample includes about 10,000 clones, around 80% seen only once; the top ten take 30% to 40%. The V and J genes are TRBV6-1 and TRBJ1-2, with D hard to call. Specimen: peripheral blood mononuclear cells (PBMCs), collected at baseline. The sequence came from a human donor with classical Hodgkin lymphoma. This CDR3 reads CASSPKTDHGYTF. The CDR3 nucleotides are TGTGCCAGCAGCCCTAAGACGGATCATGGCTACACCTTC.